The sequence of this T cell receptor (beta chain) was determined in a study of blood T cell repertoires in COVID-19. Study at large: Samples representing acute and convalescent COVID-19 were sourced from the United States, Italy and Spain.

Some clones are missing from TCRdb's copy, which holds only in-frame ones; the method was immunoSEQ multiplex PCR. Among about 140,000 clones, approximately 80% were seen once, and the ten largest hold approximately 1.6%. From germline, CDR1 is SGHRS and CDR2 YFSETQ. After removal of 0 bases from V and 1 base from J, the junction contained 23 bases not matched to a gene. The CDR3 is 23 residues long. The TCR sequence derives from a woman aged 18-30 years who had been exposed to COVID-19. The specimen was PBMCs or T cells enriched from blood (not recorded which). The genes are TRBV5-1 and TRBJ2-4, with 9 bases identical to TRBD2. The CDR3 region has the DNA TGCGCCAGCAGCTTGGAACGGGGCTTGCTCCCCAATGTAGCGGGAGTTGCCAAAAACATTCAGTACTTC. It is translated as CASSLERGLLPNVAGVAKNIQYF.